The 25 T cell receptor beta chains below all came from one sample that was sequenced in a study of glioma-infiltrating T cells. TCR alpha and beta CDR3 regions were amplified from RNA using iRepertoire nested multiplex PCR. MiXCR was run by TCRdb on the multiplex PCR reads, yielding one entry per CDR3 protein. The sample lists under 130,000 distinct CDR3 sequences; under 30% were seen once. The sequenced material came from glioma tissue, nonneoplastic brain tissue, or PBMCs (not recorded which). The source of these receptors is a human donor with low-grade glioma or glioblastoma, undergoing nonglioma brain surgery, or in good health (not recorded which).

The chain joins TRBV2 to TRBJ2-1, with D possibly being TRBD1 or TRBD2 (5 bases each). Germline V gene sequence: CDR1 SNHLY, CDR2 FYNNEI. V was shortened by 6 bases and J by 1 base, with 13 bases between the two germline ends. The CDR3 totals 15 residues. CDR3 sequence (DNA): TGTGCCAGCAGCTTCGGAGAGGGGTCCTACAATGAGCAGTTCTTC. It encodes CASSFGEGSYNEQFF.

This clonotype was recorded many times. The chain carries TRBV20-1 and TRBJ2-5, with TRBD2 matching over 7 bases. V lost 2 bases, J lost 2 bases, and 8 bases stayed unmatched. The CDR3 length is 15 residues. Germline V gene sequence: CDR1 DFQATT, CDR2 SNEGSKA (reference sequence). Written as DNA, the CDR3 is TGCAGTGCTAGACGGAGCCCGGGGGGTCAAGAGACCCAGTACTTC. Its translation: CSARRSPGGQETQYF.

Details on this clonotype: One end of the junction does not line up with germline, which may come from a read error. The chain links TRBV7-2 to TRBJ2-3, with D tentatively TRBD2 (7 bases). Germline CDR1 SGHTA, CDR2 FQGNSA. This CDR3 is built from 16 residues. CDR3 coding DNA: TGTGCCAGCAGCTTAGGGGGGGCTTTACGGGGGGATACGCGGTATTTT. Protein product: CASSLGGALRGDTRYF.

CDR3 sequence (DNA): TGTGCCAGCAGTTACTCTTTCCTGCTCACAGATACGCAGTATTTT. This gives the protein CASSYSFLLTDTQYF. The chain uses TRBV6-6 and TRBJ2-3; D not certain. This CDR3 is 15 amino acids long. The germline V gene encodes CDR1 MNHNY and CDR2 SVGAGI (reference sequence). Trimming removed 0 bases at V and 2 bases at J, with 9 bases between.

There are many counts of this clonotype. The chain employs TRBV11-1 and TRBJ2-7, with 11 bases aligning to TRBD2. V lost 5 bases and J lost 6; bases outside the gene matches: 9. CDR1 is SGHAT, CDR2 FQDESV, per germline (reference sequence). The CDR3 is 15 amino acids. CDR3: CASSEGLAEEAEQYF. In DNA form, the CDR3 reads TGTGCCAGCAGCGAGGGACTAGCGGAGGAGGCCGAGCAGTACTTC. Filled out from reference TRBV11-1 and TRBJ2-7, the complete variable domain reads EAEVAQSPRYKITEKSQAVAFWCDPISGHATLYWYRQILGQGPELLVQFQDESVVDDSQLPKDRFSAERLKGVDSTLKIQPAELGDSAMYLCASSEGLAEEAEQYFGPGTRLTVT.

The V and J genes are TRBV3-1 and TRBJ1-5; the D gene is possibly TRBD1 (5 bases). With 8 bases removed from V and 8 bases from J, the gap between germline ends came to 13 bases. Germline V lookup: CDR1 LGHDT, CDR2 YNNKEL (reference sequence). The CDR3 contains 12 residues. The CDR3 loop reads CASAQGGEPQHF. The DNA of the CDR3 is TGTGCCAGCGCCCAGGGCGGGGAGCCCCAGCATTTT.

This clonotype was recorded at least ten times. The chain employs TRBV15 and TRBJ2-2; TRBD2 aligns across 9 bases. This CDR3 region has 15 residues. Germline loops: CDR1 LNHNV, CDR2 YYDKDF (reference sequence). V shed 8 bases and J 5 bases; nucleotides not matched to a gene: 9. The CDR3 protein is CATGAGGANTGELFF. The CDR3 DNA is TGTGCCACCGGGGCGGGAGGGGCAAATACCGGGGAGCTGTTTTTT.

The V call is TRBV5-1, the J call TRBJ1-5; D possibly corresponds to TRBD1 (5 bases). The germline V gene has CDR1 SGHRS and CDR2 YFSETQ. V was shortened by 0 bases and J by 6 bases, with 10 bases between the two germline ends. The CDR3 contains 14 residues. This CDR3 reads CASSLGGGFQPQHF. DNA of the CDR3: TGCGCCAGCAGCTTGGGCGGGGGGTTTCAGCCCCAGCATTTT.

V and J are TRBV29-1 and TRBJ2-7; 8 bases line up with TRBD1. The CDR3 is 12 residues long. V dropped 5 bases and J dropped 6; count of bases not matched to a gene: 6. CDR1 and CDR2 (germline): SQVTM, ANQGSEA. The CDR3 here is CSVRQGAGEQYF. The CDR3 bases are TGCAGCGTTCGGCAGGGGGCGGGCGAGCAGTACTTC.

At least ten counts were recorded for this clonotype. CDR3 DNA: TGTGCCAGCAGTTCGCCGTCCCGAGCTAACTATGGCTACACCTTC. The encoded protein is CASSSPSRANYGYTF. The chain links TRBV6-1 to TRBJ1-2; D is undetermined. This CDR3 spans 15 amino acids. V was trimmed by 5 bases and J by 0 bases, leaving 13 bases between them. Germline CDR1 reads MNHNS; CDR2 reads SASEGT.

This clonotype was counted at least ten times. The J gene is TRBJ2-5, the V gene TRBV18, with no clear D. This CDR3 has 12 amino acids. In germline, CDR1 is KGHSH, CDR2 LQKENI. The V end lost 2 bases, the J end lost 2 bases, and 3 bases lay between the germline ends. The CDR3 spells CASSPGQETQYF. Here the CDR3 DNA reads TGTGCCAGCTCACCAGGGCAAGAGACCCAGTACTTC.

Points on this clonotype: It may be a read error: a sequence one base away is much more abundant. The V call is TRBV20-1, the J call TRBJ2-1; 8 bases align to TRBD2. The DNA end is a closer match to TRBJ2-7, so the J assignment may be wrong. Germline CDR1 and CDR2: DFQATT and SNEGSKA (reference sequence). CDR3 length: 14 amino acids. CDR3 amino acids: CSARSGTRAYEQYF. The CDR3 DNA is TGCAGTGCTAGATCAGGGACTAGAGCTTACGAGCAGTACTTC.

This clonotype has a count of ten or more. The V call is TRBV19, the J call TRBJ1-5, with D possibly being TRBD1 (6 bases). CDR1 LNHDA and CDR2 SQIVND come from the germline V gene (reference sequence). Trimming took off 8 bases at V and 7 bases at J, with 18 bases between the two ends. There are 14 residues in the CDR3. The CDR3: CASGAGVQGQPQHF. CDR3 in DNA: TGTGCCAGTGGGGCAGGGGTCCAGGGCCAGCCCCAGCATTTT. The full variable domain, rest sourced from reference TRBV19 and TRBJ1-5, is DGGITQSPKYLFRKEGQNVTLSCEQNLNHDAMYWYRQDPGQGLRLIYYSQIVNDFQKGDIAEGYSVSREKKESFPLTVTSAQKNPTAFYLCASGAGVQGQPQHFGDGTRLSIL.

This clonotype was counted ten times or more. This rearrangement joins TRBV6-6 to TRBJ2-7; weak D call: TRBD1 (5 bases). Germline CDR1 and CDR2: MNHNY and SVGAGI (reference sequence). V was trimmed by 0 bases and J by 3 bases, leaving 9 bases between them. CDR3 size: 14 residues. The CDR3 DNA sequence: TGTGCCAGCAGTTACTCAACAGGCATCTACGAGCAGTACTTC. Its translation: CASSYSTGIYEQYF.

Turning to this clonotype: A read error may be the cause here, since a much bigger clone is one base away. The chain couples TRBV7-9 to TRBJ1-1; possible D gene TRBD1, 6 bases. This CDR3 is 15 amino acids long. V lost 6 bases and J 3 bases, leaving 17 bases between the germline ends. Looked up from germline, CDR1 is SEHNR and CDR2 is FQNEAQ (reference sequence). The CDR3 protein is CASRIHRVGDTEAFF. The CDR3 bases are TGTGCCAGCAGAATCCACAGGGTAGGGGACACTGAAGCTTTCTTT.

As for this clonotype: The junction differs from germline at one of its ends, possibly a read error. The chain is built from TRBV3-1 and TRBJ1-1; a possible D gene is TRBD1 (5 bases). This CDR3 comprises 16 residues. Germline values: CDR1 LGHDT, CDR2 YNNKEL (reference sequence). The CDR3 loop reads CASSQDGGVPNTEALF. CDR3 nucleotides: TGTGCCAGCAGCCAAGATGGAGGGGTTCCGAACACTGAAGCTCTCTTT.

CDR3 nucleotide sequence: TGTGCCAGCAGCTTAATCCGGGGGTGGACAGATACGCAGTATTTT. It specifies CASSLIRGWTDTQYF. The chain combines TRBV7-3 with TRBJ2-3; a weak D match, TRBD2 (6 bases). Between the trimmed V and J ends, which lost 1 base and 3 bases, there was a span of 11 bases. Germline V lookup: CDR1 SGHTA, CDR2 FQGTGA. This CDR3 has 15 amino acids.

The chain couples TRBV7-6 to TRBJ1-5; a possible D gene is TRBD1 (5 bases). V lost 2 bases and J lost 11, with 22 bases in between. The CDR3 consists of 16 residues. Germline V CDR1 and CDR2: SGHVS, FNYEAQ. DNA of the CDR3: TGTGCCAGCAGCTTACAATCCGGGACCGCCGATTTAGCCCAGCATTTT. Encoded protein: CASSLQSGTADLAQHF.

The chain combines TRBV7-3 with TRBJ2-5; 10 bases align to TRBD2. J lost 0 bases, V lost 2 bases, and 6 bases had no gene match. Germline CDR1 is SGHTA and CDR2 is FQGTGA. The CDR3 length is 17 residues. CDR3 residues: CASSLGSSGGDQETQYF. CDR3 in DNA: TGTGCCAGCAGCTTAGGCTCTAGCGGGGGAGACCAAGAGACCCAGTACTTC.

This clonotype appeared many times. The chain links TRBV6-1 to TRBJ2-7, with D perhaps TRBD1 (5 bases). CDR1 MNHNS and CDR2 SASEGT come from the germline V gene. The CDR3 sequence is 14 residues long. V was clipped by 7 bases and J by 4 bases, with 17 bases between them. The CDR3 DNA follows: TGTGCCAGCAAAATGAGGCAGGGTGGGTACGAGCAGTACTTC. Translated: CASKMRQGGYEQYF.

This clonotype was counted once. A read error may be the cause here, since a much bigger clone is one base away. Here the CDR3 DNA reads TGTGCCAGCAGTGCACAGGGAGTAGCCTACAATGAGCAGTTCTTC. This codes for CASSAQGVAYNEQFF. The rearrangement uses TRBV27 and TRBJ2-1, with D possibly being TRBD1 (6 bases). The CDR3 totals 15 residues. Between the trimmed V and J ends, which lost 5 bases and 2 bases, there was a span of 13 bases. Germline CDR1 reads MNHEY; CDR2 reads SMNVEV (reference sequence).

This chain joins TRBV12-3 or TRBV12-4 and TRBJ2-4; possibly TRBD2 for D (7 bases). CDR3 length: 16 amino acids. The V end was cut by 2 bases, the J end by 3 bases, with 14 bases between. The CDR3: CASSLTGGRIKNIQYF. In nucleotides, the CDR3 is TGTGCCAGCAGTTTAACCGGGGGGCGGATCAAAAACATTCAGTACTTC.

About this clonotype: This may come from a read error, since a much larger clone is one base off. The CDR3 nucleotides are TGTGCCAGCAGCAAGAGACTAGCGGGGAGGGCCGGGGAGCTGTTTTTT. This gives the protein CASSKRLAGRAGELFF. The chain has TRBV7-2 and TRBJ2-2; 11 bases are shared with TRBD2. Germline V gives CDR1 SGHTA, CDR2 FQGNSA. The CDR3 runs to 16 residues. After removal of 5 bases from V and 6 bases from J, the junction contained 8 bases not matched to a gene.

With respect to this clonotype: An end of the junction does not agree with germline; a read error may underlie this. The chain links TRBV19 to TRBJ2-1; D uncertain. Germline assignment: CDR1 LNHDA and CDR2 SQIVND (reference sequence). The CDR3 consists of 15 residues. DNA for the CDR3: TGTGCCACCCTCAACTCGGCACTTAGGCACAATGAGCGGTTCTTC. Translation: CATLNSALRHNERFF.

This clonotype was observed at least ten times. The rearrangement joins TRBV7-9 to TRBJ2-7; no firm D call. Germline V lookup: CDR1 SEHNR, CDR2 FQNEAQ (reference sequence). CDR3 size: 13 residues. V lost 1 base, J lost 2 bases, and 6 bases lay in between. The CDR3 nucleotides read TGTGCCAGCAGCTTAGGCGTCCCCTACGAGCAGTACTTC. Translation gives CASSLGVPYEQYF.